This entry lists 9 T cell receptor beta chains sequenced from one sample in a study of response to subunit inactivated influenza vaccine. TCRdb analysed the RT-PCR reads with MiXCR anew, one entry per CDR3 protein. The sample yields around 540,000 distinct CDR3 sequences, 10% to 15% seen once. Material: PBMCs from blood, obtained on the day of vaccination. The receptors were gathered from a man aged 50 or older who received an inactivated influenza vaccine.

This clonotype was detected only a few times. J is TRBJ2-1 and V is TRBV2, with D uncertain. The CDR3 runs to 14 residues. The germline V and J ends were trimmed by 9 bases and 0 bases, with 12 bases remaining between them. Germline values: CDR1 SNHLY, CDR2 FYNNEI. The CDR3 region has the DNA TGTGCCAGTAGAGCCGACCGCTCCTACAATGAGCAGTTCTTC. Protein sequence: CASRADRSYNEQFF.

This clonotype was seen more than once but under ten times. The rearrangement links TRBV5-1 to TRBJ1-1; D is undetermined. Germline V gene sequence: CDR1 SGHRS, CDR2 YFSETQ. The V and J ends lost 0 bases and 0 bases respectively, with 9 bases between them. The CDR3 loop spans 15 amino acids. In DNA, the CDR3 is TGCGCCAGCAGCTTGGATGCAGCAATGAACACTGAAGCTTTCTTT. Protein product: CASSLDAAMNTEAFF.

The V call is TRBV13, the J call TRBJ1-1; D is ambiguous. Germline CDR1 and CDR2: PRHDT and FYEKMQ (reference sequence). V was shortened by 7 bases and J by 0 bases, with 15 bases between the two germline ends. The CDR3 has 15 residues. The CDR3 loop is CASNRITTVNTEAFF. The CDR3 DNA is TGTGCCAGCAACCGTATCACCACGGTGAACACTGAAGCTTTCTTT. The whole variable domain, remainder taken from reference TRBV13 and TRBJ1-1, is AAGVIQSPRHLIKEKRETATLKCYPIPRHDTVYWYQQGPGQDPQFLISFYEKMQSDKGSIPDRFSAQQFSDYHSELNMSSLELGDSALYFCASNRITTVNTEAFFGQGTRLTVV.

At least ten counts were recorded for this clonotype. The rearrangement joins TRBV5-6 to TRBJ1-2; 10 nucleotides align to TRBD1. This CDR3 has 15 amino acids. With V trimmed by 4 bases and J by 4 bases, 7 bases remained unmatched. Germline-derived CDR1 and CDR2 are SGHDT and YYEEEE. CDR3 sequence (DNA): TGTGCCAGCAGCCCACTGACAGGGGGCTCCTATGGCTACACCTTC. It translates to CASSPLTGGSYGYTF.

This clonotype was recorded many times. The V call is TRBV28, the J call TRBJ2-1; TRBD1 is a possible D gene (5 bases). The V and J ends lost 6 bases and 9 bases respectively, with 9 bases between them. This CDR3 is built from 11 residues. Per germline, CDR1 MDHEN and CDR2 SYDVKM. The CDR3 DNA reads as TGTGCCAGCAGCATGACAGCTGAGCAGTTCTTC. Residues: CASSMTAEQFF.

This clonotype has just a few counts. In DNA, the CDR3 is TGCGCCAGCAGCCAAGATGGAGGGCGGTCTCAGTTCTTC. Amino acids: CASSQDGGRSQFF. V gene TRBV4-1 combines with J gene TRBJ2-1, with D tentatively TRBD2 (6 bases). From germline, CDR1 is MGHRA and CDR2 YSYEKL. Deletions cut 0 bases from V and 13 bases from J, with 13 bases between. This CDR3 spans 13 amino acids.

The chain couples TRBV27 to TRBJ2-7; TRBD2 matches at 12 bases. Germline CDR1 and CDR2: MNHEY and SMNVEV (reference sequence). With V trimmed by 4 bases and J by 2 bases, 3 bases remained unmatched. The CDR3 sequence is 15 residues long. The CDR3 DNA sequence: TGTGCCAGCAGTTACCGGACTAGCGGGGCCTACGAGCAGTACTTC. It encodes CASSYRTSGAYEQYF.

This clonotype was seen ten or more times. This chain links TRBV6-2 or TRBV6-3 with TRBJ2-1; 10 positions match TRBD2. J lost 4 bases, V lost 9 bases, and 6 bases had no gene match. Germline CDR1 MNHEY, CDR2 SVGEGT. CDR3 length: 14 residues. Here the CDR3 reads CASKGLAAYNEQFF. CDR3 bases: TGTGCCAGTAAAGGACTAGCGGCTTACAATGAGCAGTTCTTC.

This clonotype was detected ten times or more. The chain uses TRBV10-1 and TRBJ1-2; 7 bases are a match to TRBD1. This CDR3 region has 13 residues. Germline CDR1 WNHNN, CDR2 SYGVQD (reference sequence). The J segment lost 5 bases and the V segment lost 6 bases, leaving 6 bases of the junction unmatched. The CDR3 loop reads CASSTDRRYGYTF. The CDR3 bases are TGCGCCAGCAGCACGGACAGGAGATATGGCTACACCTTC.